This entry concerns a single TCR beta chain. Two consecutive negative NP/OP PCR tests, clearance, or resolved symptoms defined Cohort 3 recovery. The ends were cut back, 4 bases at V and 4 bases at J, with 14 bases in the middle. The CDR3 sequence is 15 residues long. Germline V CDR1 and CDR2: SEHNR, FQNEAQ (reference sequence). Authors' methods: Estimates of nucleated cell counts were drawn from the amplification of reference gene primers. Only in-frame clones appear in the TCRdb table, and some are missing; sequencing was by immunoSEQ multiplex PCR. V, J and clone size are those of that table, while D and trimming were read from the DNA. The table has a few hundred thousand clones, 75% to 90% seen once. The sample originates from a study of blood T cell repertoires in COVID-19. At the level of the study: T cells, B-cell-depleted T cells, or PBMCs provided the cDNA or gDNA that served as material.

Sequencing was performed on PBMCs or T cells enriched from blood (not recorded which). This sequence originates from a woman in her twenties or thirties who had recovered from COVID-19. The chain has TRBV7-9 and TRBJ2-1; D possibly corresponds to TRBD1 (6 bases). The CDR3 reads CASSWTANLYNEQFF. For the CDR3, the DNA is TGTGCCAGCAGCTGGACAGCAAATCTGTACAATGAGCAGTTCTTC.